This T cell receptor beta chain was sequenced during a study of shared clonotypes between healthy human individuals. About the study: Each donor's CD4 naive and CD4 memory cells filled three plates apiece, CD8 naive two, and CD8 memory one.

The V gene lost 0 bases and the J gene lost 5 bases, with 8 bases spanning the gap. Looked up from germline, CDR1 is SGDLS and CDR2 is YYNGEE. The CDR3 contains 14 residues. This clone was seen more than once but under ten times. Generated by immunoSEQ multiplex PCR, the TCRdb table keeps only in-frame clones and is missing some. The sample includes some 2,500,000 clones, 93% of them seen just once. The chain is built from TRBV9 and TRBJ1-4; D may be TRBD1 (5 bases). This receptor was identified in a man aged 18-30 years in good health. Some clones in this sample may be carry-over from other donors' samples. Sequencing was done on a sample of naive CD4+ T cells from PBMCs. Subset defined: CD45RA+ positively selected. CDR3 nucleotides: TGTGCCAGCAGCGTAGCAGGGCAAAATGAAAAACTGTTTTTT. This encodes CASSVAGQNEKLFF.